This TCR beta chain was sequenced during a study of cytomegalovirus exposure and HLA in healthy donors. CDR1 and CDR2 (germline): SGHTA, FQGNSA. Trimming shortened V by 1 base and J by 7 bases, and 17 bases separated the two germline ends. The CDR3 consists of 17 residues. TCRdb keeps only in-frame clones here, not all; method: immunoSEQ multiplex PCR. The sample includes about 79,000 clones, more than 85% of them seen just once. Note on this clone: The antigen remains unidentified.

General study results and limits: Reports showed the classifier diagnosing cytomegalovirus status with high specificity and sensitivity.

What was sequenced was PBMCs. The chain uses TRBV7-2 and TRBJ1-6, with D maybe TRBD1 (5 bases). The TCR sequence derives from a woman in her twenties or thirties in good health and CMV-seronegative. The CDR3, as DNA: TGTGCCAGCAGCTTAGGGATAGCGGGGGGACTCAATTCACCCCTCCACTTT. Translating gives CASSLGIAGGLNSPLHF.